This T cell receptor (beta chain) was obtained from a study of cytomegalovirus exposure and HLA in healthy donors. Study-level results: Using the classifier, cytomegalovirus status was reportedly diagnosed with high specificity and sensitivity. When a later analysis was performed, an Asian-associated ancestry cluster reportedly had fewer N-insertions than the approximately 690-donor mean. Apparent HLA restriction characterized most CMV-associated TCR beta chains in a later analysis. Later analysis identified a missense DCLRE1C variant that was linked to TCR beta V- and J-gene trimming.

The CDR3 is 12 residues long. Trimming took 6 bases from V and 5 from J, leaving 5 bases between them. Germline assignment: CDR1 SNHLY and CDR2 FYNNEI. Of note for this clone: Its antigen is undetermined.

Use of 60 Vbeta and 13 Jbeta primers characterized the PCR. Profiled with immunoSEQ multiplex PCR; TCRdb holds only in-frame clones, not every one. The sample contains roughly 100,000 clones, almost 70% of which appear only once. Source material: PBMCs. The sequence came from a man aged 25-40 years in good health and CMV-seronegative. This rearrangement joins TRBV2 to TRBJ1-6, with no clear D. The DNA of the CDR3 is TGTGCCAGCAGGGCCGATAATTCACCCCTCCACTTT. Its translation is CASRADNSPLHF.